Listed below are T cell receptor beta chains from one sample, sequenced in a study of CD8 T cells in Susac syndrome. Each CDR3 protein gets one entry after TCRdb re-called the immunoSEQ multiplex PCR reads with MiXCR. The table lists around 70,000 distinct CDR3 sequences, about 94% of them singletons. The specimen was CD8+ T cells from PBMCs. These receptors all come from a human donor with multiple sclerosis. Each CDR3 is given with its conserved first and last residue. Each record gives: CDR3 DNA, CDR3 protein, clone size, J gene, D gene, V gene. D genes are given only for firm matches. Rows give clone size only sometimes, using once, few, many, or a class for an expanded clone.

TGCAGTGCTAGTTATCCCTACGAGCAGTACTTC | CSASYPYEQYF | NA | TRBJ2-7 | NA | TRBV20-1
TGCAGCGTTGGATGGGGAGGGAAGGCCGGGGAGCTGTTTTTT | CSVGWGGKAGELFF | NA | TRBJ2-2 | TRBD2 | TRBV29-1
TGTGCCAGCAGCCAAGGATGGCTTCGTCGGGGGGCCCAGTACTTC | CASSQGWLRRGAQYF | NA | TRBJ2-5 | TRBD2 | TRBV3-1
TGCAGGGGGGACGGTGAAAACTATGGCTACACCTTC | CRGDGENYGYTF | NA | TRBJ1-2 | NA | TRBV20-1
TGTGCCAGCAGCCGAACATCGAGCTCCTACAATGAGCAGTTCTTC | CASSRTSSSYNEQFF | NA | TRBJ2-1 | NA | TRBV14
TGTGCCAGCAGTTTATCCGGGACAACTGGGGCCAACGTCCTGACTTTC | CASSLSGTTGANVLTF | NA | TRBJ2-6 | NA | TRBV27
TGTGCCAGCAGCCCGGACAGGAAGACCTACGAGCAGTACTTC | CASSPDRKTYEQYF | NA | TRBJ2-7 | TRBD1 | TRBV13
TGTGCCAGCAGCTCCTTCACCGAGGGGGGCGGGAGCTTCACAGATACGCAGTATTTT | CASSSFTEGGGSFTDTQYF | NA | TRBJ2-3 | NA | TRBV7-9
TGTGCCAGCAATAGGGGTGTTAGCACAGATACGCAGTATTTT | CASNRGVSTDTQYF | NA | TRBJ2-3 | NA | TRBV27
TGTGCCAGCAGTTACAGGGGAGGAGGGGACGAGCAGTACTTC | CASSYRGGGDEQYF | NA | TRBJ2-7 | NA | TRBV5-4
TGTGCCACCAGCGTGGACAGGGGGCCCTCGTCCCCTCTATACGAGCAGTACTTC | CATSVDRGPSSPLYEQYF | NA | TRBJ2-7 | TRBD1 | TRBV15
TGTGCCAGCAGCCATGGGACAGATACGCAGTATTTT | CASSHGTDTQYF | NA | TRBJ2-3 | NA | TRBV7-3
TGTGCCACCAGCAGAGATCGGAATTCGGCGGGAGATACGCAGTATTTT | CATSRDRNSAGDTQYF | NA | TRBJ2-3 | NA | TRBV15
TGTGCCACCAAACTGGACCGAGCCCTCGTCAACGAGCAGTACTTC | CATKLDRALVNEQYF | once | TRBJ2-7 | NA | TRBV15
TGTGCCAGCAGCTTAGGCCTGGGGTTGGAGCCCCAGCATTTT | CASSLGLGLEPQHF | NA | TRBJ1-5 | NA | TRBV13
TGTGCCAGCAGCAACTCCGGGGCTAACAATGAGCAGTTCTTC | CASSNSGANNEQFF | NA | TRBJ2-1 | NA | TRBV7-6
TGTGCCAGCAGCGTTGTTCCTGACACTGAAGCTTTCTTT | CASSVVPDTEAFF | NA | TRBJ1-1 | NA | TRBV9